The clone carrying this TCR beta chain came up a few times. Germline CDR1 reads MNHEY; CDR2 reads SMNVEV (reference sequence). The CDR3 covers 15 residues. Trimming took off 5 bases at V and 3 bases at J, with 17 bases between the two ends. The sample comes from a study of cytotoxic CD8 clonotypes in ibrutinib-treated CLL. The method was immunoSEQ multiplex PCR; TCRdb's version includes in-frame clones alone and lacks a portion of them. This sample has 250,000 to 350,000 clones; 60% to 80% occur once, and the top ten carry about 5.8%. V gene TRBV27 combines with J gene TRBJ2-7; no definite D call. The material was PBMCs, obtained at disease progression, from a patient treated with ibrutinib. This receptor was obtained from a human donor with chronic lymphocytic leukemia. In DNA, the CDR3 is TGTGCCAGCAGTCCTCCCCTGGCCCACCACTACGAGCAGTACTTC. It yields the protein CASSPPLAHHYEQYF.